This record looks at one TCR beta chain sequence and its context. This sample was included in a study of blood T cell repertoires in COVID-19. Study context: T cells, B-cell-depleted T cells, or PBMCs supplied cDNA or gDNA.

Per the original data handling: Scientists estimated how many nucleated cells there were by amplifying reference gene primers. Profiled with immunoSEQ multiplex PCR; TCRdb holds only in-frame clones, not every one. V and J calls and clone size are those listed in that table; D and trimming were worked out from the DNA. The sample yields 200,000 or so clones, around 89% seen once. The germline V gene encodes CDR1 LNHDA and CDR2 SQIVND (reference sequence). This CDR3 region has 14 residues. With V trimmed by 5 bases and J by 4 bases, 1 base remained unmatched. This chain links TRBV19 with TRBJ2-1; 11 bases are a match to TRBD2. The sequenced material came from PBMCs or T cells enriched from blood (not recorded which). This sequence was found in a young woman who had recovered from COVID-19. The chain's CDR3 is CASSGTSGYNEQFF. CDR3 nucleotides: TGTGCCAGTAGTGGGACTAGCGGATACAATGAGCAGTTCTTC.